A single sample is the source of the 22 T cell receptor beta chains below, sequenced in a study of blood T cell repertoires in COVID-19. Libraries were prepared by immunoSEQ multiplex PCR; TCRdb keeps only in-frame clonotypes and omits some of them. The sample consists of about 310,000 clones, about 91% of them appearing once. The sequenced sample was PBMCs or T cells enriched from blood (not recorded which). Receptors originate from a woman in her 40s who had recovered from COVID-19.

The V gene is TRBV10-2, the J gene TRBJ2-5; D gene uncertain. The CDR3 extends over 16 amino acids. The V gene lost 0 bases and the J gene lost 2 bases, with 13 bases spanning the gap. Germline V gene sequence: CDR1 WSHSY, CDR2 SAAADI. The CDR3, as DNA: TGCGCCAGCAGTGAGTCGGCCCGGGTCGCACAAGAGACCCAGTACTTC. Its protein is CASSESARVAQETQYF.

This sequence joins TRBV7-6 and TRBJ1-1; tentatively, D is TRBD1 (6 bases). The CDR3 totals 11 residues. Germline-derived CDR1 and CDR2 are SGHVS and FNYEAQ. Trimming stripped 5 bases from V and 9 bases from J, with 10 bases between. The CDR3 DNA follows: TGTGCCAGCAGCGCTGGGGACAAAGCTTTCTTT. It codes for CASSAGDKAFF.

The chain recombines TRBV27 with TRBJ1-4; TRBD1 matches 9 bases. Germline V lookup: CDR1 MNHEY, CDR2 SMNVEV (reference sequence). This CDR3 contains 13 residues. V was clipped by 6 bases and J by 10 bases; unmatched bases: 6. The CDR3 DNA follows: TGTGCCAGCAGCCGGGACAGGGAAGGAAAACTGTTTTTT. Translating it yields CASSRDREGKLFF. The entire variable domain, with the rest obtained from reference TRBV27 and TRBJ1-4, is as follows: EAQVTQNPRYLITVTGKKLTVTCSQNMNHEYMSWYRQDPGLGLRQIYYSMNVEVTDKGDVPEGYKVSRKEKRNFPLILESPSPNQTSLYFCASSRDREGKLFFGSGTQLSVL.

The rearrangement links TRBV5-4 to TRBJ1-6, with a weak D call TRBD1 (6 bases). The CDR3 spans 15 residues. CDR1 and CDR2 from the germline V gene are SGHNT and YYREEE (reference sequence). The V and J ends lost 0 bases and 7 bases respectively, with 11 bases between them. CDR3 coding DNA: TGTGCCAGCAGCTTGGGGGGGGGCGCGAATTCACCCCTCCACTTT. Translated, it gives CASSLGGGANSPLHF.

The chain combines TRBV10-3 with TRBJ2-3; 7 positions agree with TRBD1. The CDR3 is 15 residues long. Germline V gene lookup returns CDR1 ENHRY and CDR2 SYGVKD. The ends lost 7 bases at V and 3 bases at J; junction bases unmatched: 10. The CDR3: CAIKVEGAGTDTQYF. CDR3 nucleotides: TGTGCCATCAAGGTCGAGGGGGCCGGAACAGATACGCAGTATTTT.

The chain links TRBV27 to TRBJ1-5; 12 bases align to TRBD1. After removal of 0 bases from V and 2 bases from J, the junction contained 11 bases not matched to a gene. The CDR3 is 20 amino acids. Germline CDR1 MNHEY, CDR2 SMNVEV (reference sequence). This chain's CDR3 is CASSLSGTGGAGLRNQPQHF. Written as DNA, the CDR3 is TGTGCCAGCAGTTTATCTGGGACAGGGGGCGCGGGGCTTCGCAATCAGCCCCAGCATTTT.

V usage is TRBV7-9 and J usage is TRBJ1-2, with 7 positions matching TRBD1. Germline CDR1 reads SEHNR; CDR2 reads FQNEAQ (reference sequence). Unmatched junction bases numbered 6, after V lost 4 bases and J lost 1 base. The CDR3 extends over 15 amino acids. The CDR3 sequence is CASSYGTESNYGYTF. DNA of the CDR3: TGTGCCAGCAGCTACGGGACAGAGAGTAACTATGGCTACACCTTC.

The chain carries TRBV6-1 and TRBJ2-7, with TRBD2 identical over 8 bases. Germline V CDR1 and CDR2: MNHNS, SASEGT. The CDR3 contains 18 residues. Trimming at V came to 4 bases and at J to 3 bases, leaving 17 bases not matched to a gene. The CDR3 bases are TGTGCCAGCAGTGGAGGGAGGGACCGCACGGGGGGGTTCTACGAGCAGTACTTC. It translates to CASSGGRDRTGGFYEQYF.

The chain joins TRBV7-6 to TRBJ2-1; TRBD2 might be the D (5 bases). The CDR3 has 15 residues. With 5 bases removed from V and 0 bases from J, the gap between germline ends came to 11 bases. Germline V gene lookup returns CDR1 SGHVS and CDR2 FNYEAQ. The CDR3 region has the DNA TGTGCCAGCAGCCGGAGTGGGAGCTCCTACAATGAGCAGTTCTTC. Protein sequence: CASSRSGSSYNEQFF.

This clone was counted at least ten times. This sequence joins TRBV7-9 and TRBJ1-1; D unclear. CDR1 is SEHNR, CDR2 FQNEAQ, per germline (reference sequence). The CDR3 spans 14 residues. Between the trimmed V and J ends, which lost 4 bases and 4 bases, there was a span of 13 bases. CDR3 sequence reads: CASSSGVQGTEAFF. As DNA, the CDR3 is TGTGCCAGCAGCTCCGGGGTCCAAGGCACTGAAGCTTTCTTT.

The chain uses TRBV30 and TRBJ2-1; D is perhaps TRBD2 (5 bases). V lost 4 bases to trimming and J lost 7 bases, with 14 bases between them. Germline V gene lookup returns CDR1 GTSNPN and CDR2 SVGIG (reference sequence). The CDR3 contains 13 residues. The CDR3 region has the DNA TGTGCCTGGATCATGGACCCGGGGAATGAGCAGTTCTTC. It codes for CAWIMDPGNEQFF.

CDR3 in amino acids: CASSLGQGAQVTEAFF. The CDR3 DNA follows: TGCGCCAGCAGCTTGGGACAGGGAGCGCAAGTCACTGAAGCTTTCTTT. V gene TRBV5-1 combines with J gene TRBJ1-1, with 7 bases identical to TRBD1. Germline lookup yields CDR1 SGHRS and CDR2 YFSETQ. Trimming at V came to 0 bases and at J to 4 bases, leaving 9 bases not matched to a gene. The CDR3 has 16 amino acids.

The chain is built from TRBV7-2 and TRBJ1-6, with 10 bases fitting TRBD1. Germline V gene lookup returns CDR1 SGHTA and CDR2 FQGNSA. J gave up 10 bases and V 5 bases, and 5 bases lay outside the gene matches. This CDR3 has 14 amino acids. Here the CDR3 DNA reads TGTGCCAGCAGCGTCCGGGACAGGGGATCACCCCTCCACTTT. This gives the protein CASSVRDRGSPLHF.

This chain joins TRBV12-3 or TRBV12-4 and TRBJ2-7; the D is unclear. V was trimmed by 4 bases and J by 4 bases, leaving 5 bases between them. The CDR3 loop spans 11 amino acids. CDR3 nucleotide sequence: TGTGCCAGCAGTTCTATTTACGAGCAGTACTTC. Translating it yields CASSSIYEQYF.

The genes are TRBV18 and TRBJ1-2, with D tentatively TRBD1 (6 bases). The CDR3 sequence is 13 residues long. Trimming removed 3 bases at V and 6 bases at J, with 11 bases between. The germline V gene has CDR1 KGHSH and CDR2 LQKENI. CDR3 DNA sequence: TGTGCCAGCTCACCCGACAGGTCGGATGGCTACACCTTC. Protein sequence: CASSPDRSDGYTF.

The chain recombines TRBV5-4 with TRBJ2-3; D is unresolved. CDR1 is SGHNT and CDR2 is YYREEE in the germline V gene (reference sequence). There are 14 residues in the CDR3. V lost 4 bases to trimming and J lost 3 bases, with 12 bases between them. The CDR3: CASSHYEKTDTQYF. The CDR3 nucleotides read TGTGCCAGCAGCCACTACGAGAAAACAGATACGCAGTATTTT. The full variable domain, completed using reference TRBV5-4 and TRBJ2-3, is ETGVTQSPTHLIKTRGQQVTLRCSSQSGHNTVSWYQQALGQGPQFIFQYYREEENGRGNFPPRFSGLQFPNYSSELNVNALELDDSALYLCASSHYEKTDTQYFGPGTRLTVL.

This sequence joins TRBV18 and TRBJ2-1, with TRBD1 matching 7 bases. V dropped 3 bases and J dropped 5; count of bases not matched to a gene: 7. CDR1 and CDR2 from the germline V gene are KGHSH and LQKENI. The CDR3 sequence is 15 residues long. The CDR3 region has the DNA TGTGCCAGCTCACCGGGACAGACAATGGACAATGAGCAGTTCTTC. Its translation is CASSPGQTMDNEQFF.

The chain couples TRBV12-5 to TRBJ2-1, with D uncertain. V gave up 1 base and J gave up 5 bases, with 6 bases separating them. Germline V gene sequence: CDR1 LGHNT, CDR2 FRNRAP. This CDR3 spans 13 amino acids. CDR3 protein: CASGLGQHNEQFF. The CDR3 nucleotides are TGTGCTAGTGGTTTGGGACAACACAATGAGCAGTTCTTC.

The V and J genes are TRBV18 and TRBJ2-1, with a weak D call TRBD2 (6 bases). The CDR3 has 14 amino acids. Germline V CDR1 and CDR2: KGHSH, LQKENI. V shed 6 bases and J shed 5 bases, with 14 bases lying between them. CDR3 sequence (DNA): TGTGCCAGCTCCCGGGAGACTGGAAACAATGAGCAGTTCTTC. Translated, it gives CASSRETGNNEQFF.

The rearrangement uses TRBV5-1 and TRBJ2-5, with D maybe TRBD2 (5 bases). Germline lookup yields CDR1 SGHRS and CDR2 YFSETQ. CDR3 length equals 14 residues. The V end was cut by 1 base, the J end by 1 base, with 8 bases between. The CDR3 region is CASSLRGSQETQYF. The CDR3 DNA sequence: TGCGCCAGCAGCTTGAGAGGGTCCCAAGAGACCCAGTACTTC.

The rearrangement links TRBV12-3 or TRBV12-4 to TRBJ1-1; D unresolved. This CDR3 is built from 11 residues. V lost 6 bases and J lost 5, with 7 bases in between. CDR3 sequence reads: CASSSETEAFF. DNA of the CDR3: TGTGCCAGCAGCAGTGAAACTGAAGCTTTCTTT.

CDR3 nucleotides: TGCAGTGCTAGTGCCACCAGGCCGGGGGGGGGCAATGAGCAGTTCTTC. It encodes CSASATRPGGGNEQFF. The chain combines TRBV20-1 with TRBJ2-1; 8 nucleotides agree with TRBD2. With V trimmed by 3 bases and J by 6 bases, 13 bases remained unmatched. The CDR3 runs 16 residues. Germline values: CDR1 DFQATT, CDR2 SNEGSKA (reference sequence).